What follows are 10 T cell receptor beta chains derived from one specimen sequenced in a study of response to subunit inactivated influenza vaccine. TCRdb analysed the RT-PCR reads with MiXCR anew, one entry per CDR3 protein. The table shows approximately 490,000 distinct CDR3 sequences, with approximately 7.3% occurring only once. This specimen was PBMCs from blood, taken about 23 months after vaccination. These receptors all stem from a man between 45 and 75 years old who received an inactivated influenza vaccine.

This chain links TRBV24-1 with TRBJ2-1; D not certain. The V and J ends lost 2 bases and 8 bases respectively, with 15 bases between them. This CDR3 is 15 amino acids long. Germline values: CDR1 KGHDR, CDR2 SFDVKD. The CDR3 DNA reads TGTGCCACCAGTGATTCGAGGCTCCCTGGGTATGAGCAGTTCTTC. Protein: CATSDSRLPGYEQFF.

The chain employs TRBV28 and TRBJ1-6, with D tentatively TRBD1 (5 bases). CDR1 MDHEN and CDR2 SYDVKM come from the germline V gene. V lost 8 bases to trimming and J lost 1 base, with 12 bases between them. The CDR3 loop spans 15 amino acids. Here the CDR3 DNA reads TGTGCCAGCCGTTCGGGGGGTTCCTATAATTCACCCCTCCACTTT. Its protein product is CASRSGGSYNSPLHF.

The table lists this clonotype with many counts. The V and J genes are TRBV5-6 and TRBJ2-7; a possible D gene is TRBD1 (5 bases). Trimming cost V 0 bases and J 3 bases, with 10 bases left between them. Per germline, CDR1 SGHDT and CDR2 YYEEEE. The CDR3 spans 14 residues. The CDR3 bases are TGTGCCAGCAGCTTGGGACAGCTAAACTACGAGCAGTACTTC. It is translated as CASSLGQLNYEQYF.

This clonotype was observed a few times. The chain combines TRBV15 with TRBJ2-1, with 7 bases fitting TRBD2. Germline CDR1 LNHNV, CDR2 YYDKDF (reference sequence). Trimming cost V 3 bases and J 8 bases; bases outside gene matches: 7. The length of the CDR3 is 14 residues. Written as DNA, the CDR3 is TGTGCCACCAGCAGTAGCGGGCCTGCCCATGAGCAGTTCTTC. This codes for CATSSSGPAHEQFF.

V and J are TRBV7-8 and TRBJ2-7; D assignment may be TRBD1 or TRBD2 (5 bases each). Germline V gene sequence: CDR1 SGHVS, CDR2 FQNEAQ. The CDR3 has 14 residues. V dropped 6 bases and J dropped 2 bases, with 14 bases sitting between them. The CDR3 coding sequence is TGTGCCAGCAGTACCGGGGCGGTTACCTACGAGCAGTACTTC. This translates into CASSTGAVTYEQYF.

This clonotype was seen ten or more times. The chain uses TRBV4-3 and TRBJ2-7; D gene uncertain. CDR1 is LGHNA and CDR2 is YSLEER in the germline V gene. V was clipped by 0 bases and J by 1 base, with 13 bases between them. The CDR3 has 16 amino acids. This chain's CDR3 is CASSQDSLTVSYEQYF. In nucleotides, the CDR3 is TGCGCCAGCAGCCAAGATTCCCTGACCGTTTCCTACGAGCAGTACTTC.

This clonotype showed up many times. This chain uses TRBV6-5 with TRBJ1-1; 10 bases align to TRBD1. Per germline, CDR1 MNHEY and CDR2 SVGAGI. This CDR3 contains 15 residues. J was trimmed by 5 bases and V by 2 bases; bases with no gene match: 5. The CDR3 DNA reads as TGTGCCAGCAGTTACACCGGGACAGGGGAGACTGAAGCTTTCTTT. Translation: CASSYTGTGETEAFF.

This clonotype showed up just a few times. The rearrangement uses TRBV18 and TRBJ2-7, with 10 nucleotides matching TRBD2. CDR1 KGHSH and CDR2 LQKENI come from the germline V gene. J was trimmed by 6 bases and V by 0 bases; bases with no gene match: 11. This CDR3 region has 17 residues. As DNA, the CDR3 is TGTGCCAGCTCACCACCTAGCAAAAGACTAGCGGGTGGCGAGCAGTACTTC. It translates to CASSPPSKRLAGGEQYF. Supplemented by reference TRBV18 and TRBJ2-7, the full variable domain reads NAGVMQNPRHLVRRRGQEARLRCSPMKGHSHVYWYRQLPEEGLKFMVYLQKENIIDESGMPKERFSAEFPKEGPSILRIQQVVRGDSAAYFCASSPPSKRLAGGEQYFGPGTRLTVT.

This chain links TRBV12-3 or TRBV12-4 with TRBJ1-3; D is ambiguous. The CDR3 contains 15 residues. The ends were cut back, 1 base at V and 2 bases at J, with 9 bases in the middle. CDR3: CASSLGHIAGNTIYF. In DNA, the CDR3 is TGTGCCAGCAGTTTAGGGCATATAGCTGGAAACACCATATATTTT.

The rearrangement links TRBV6-1 to TRBJ2-5, with D possibly called TRBD1 or TRBD2 (7 bases each). CDR3 length equals 18 residues. The V gene lost 3 bases and the J gene lost 2 bases, with 22 bases spanning the gap. The germline V gene encodes CDR1 MNHNS and CDR2 SASEGT. Written as DNA, the CDR3 is TGTGCCAGCAGTGATAAAGGACAGGTATCTAGCGGACAAGAGACCCAGTACTTC. It encodes CASSDKGQVSSGQETQYF.